One sample yielded the 27 T cell receptor beta chains listed below, sequenced in a study of regulatory T cells in long-lasting Graves disease. Construction of TCR beta libraries relied on iRepertoire HTBI primers and on Arm-PCR targeting CDR3 regions. TCRdb processed the multiplex PCR reads anew with MiXCR; each CDR3 protein has one entry. The sample contains 350,000 to 450,000 distinct CDR3 sequences, under 15% of which appear only once. The sample's time point: newly diagnosed GD, antithyroid drugs for less than 3 months. Extracted PBMC RNA gave rise to the TCR library. This same sample was also part of a study on T cells in Graves' hyperthyroidism and ophthalmopathy.

The sequences come from peripheral blood mononuclear cells (PBMCs), collected at new diagnosis, from a patient treated with antithyroid drugs. These receptor sequences come from a woman in her twenties or thirties with Graves disease.

This clonotype occurred a few times. The V gene is TRBV30, the J gene TRBJ2-1; a possible D gene is TRBD1 (5 bases). This CDR3 has 13 amino acids. V lost 0 bases and J lost 7, with 10 bases in between. Germline V gene lookup returns CDR1 GTSNPN and CDR2 SVGIG (reference sequence). In nucleotides, the CDR3 is TGTGCCTGGAGTGTAAATAGGGGAAATGAGCAGTTCTTC. Residues: CAWSVNRGNEQFF.

This clonotype was observed at least ten times. The chain joins TRBV5-1 to TRBJ2-7; no clear D. CDR3 size: 14 residues. The V gene's germline CDR1 is SGHRS and CDR2 YFSETQ. Trimming removed 0 bases at V and 5 bases at J, with 12 bases between. This CDR3 is CASSLDQVTNEQYF. In DNA, the CDR3 is TGCGCCAGCAGCTTGGACCAGGTTACCAACGAGCAGTACTTC.

This clonotype occurred a few times. The chain carries TRBV27 and TRBJ2-3, with 7 bases that match TRBD1. The CDR3 length is 17 residues. Trimming at V came to 8 bases and at J to 0 bases, leaving 14 bases not matched to a gene. Germline V gene sequence: CDR1 MNHEY, CDR2 SMNVEV (reference sequence). CDR3 DNA sequence: TGTGCCAGCTGGCCCATAGAAGGGACAGCTAGCACAGATACGCAGTATTTT. Translation: CASWPIEGTASTDTQYF.

Ten or more counts support this clonotype. V is TRBV7-2 and J is TRBJ2-3; D might be TRBD1 (8 bases). Trimming removed 3 bases at V and 9 bases at J, with 22 bases between. The germline gives CDR1 SGHTA, CDR2 FQGNSA. The CDR3 contains 16 residues. The CDR3 bases are TGTGCCAGCAGCTTCCGACAGGGGAGGGAGTTAGACACGCAGTATTTT. Protein product: CASSFRQGRELDTQYF.

The V call is TRBV19, the J call TRBJ2-7; D possibly corresponds to TRBD1 (5 bases). The CDR3 consists of 15 residues. The V gene's germline CDR1 is LNHDA and CDR2 SQIVND (reference sequence). Trimming left V 3 bases short and J 2 bases short, with 14 bases between. Here the CDR3 reads CASSILSGKTYEQYF. CDR3 DNA sequence: TGTGCCAGTAGTATCCTCTCAGGGAAAACCTACGAGCAGTACTTC. The full variable domain, completed using reference TRBV19 and TRBJ2-7, is DGGITQSPKYLFRKEGQNVTLSCEQNLNHDAMYWYRQDPGQGLRLIYYSQIVNDFQKGDIAEGYSVSREKKESFPLTVTSAQKNPTAFYLCASSILSGKTYEQYFGPGTRLTVT.

Many counts were recorded for this clonotype. This chain links TRBV12-3 or TRBV12-4 with TRBJ1-3; the D is unclear. The CDR3 consists of 14 residues. Deletions cut 5 bases from V and 9 bases from J, with 17 bases between. The CDR3: CASSPPRLHRTIYF. Written as DNA, the CDR3 is TGTGCCAGCAGTCCCCCACGCCTCCACCGCACCATATATTTT.

This clonotype was observed at least ten times. The gene calls are TRBV20-1 and TRBJ2-1; D is ambiguous. V gave up 3 bases and J gave up 7 bases, with 10 bases separating them. Germline V lookup: CDR1 DFQATT, CDR2 SNEGSKA (reference sequence). The CDR3 is 12 residues long. CDR3 in amino acids: CSARLPGNEQFF. The CDR3 bases are TGCAGTGCTAGGCTCCCCGGAAATGAGCAGTTCTTC.

This clonotype was recorded many times. This chain links TRBV28 with TRBJ2-7; maybe TRBD2 (6 bases). There are 14 residues in the CDR3. Per the germline V gene, CDR1 is MDHEN and CDR2 is SYDVKM. The V and J ends lost 4 bases and 4 bases respectively, with 14 bases between them. CDR3 nucleotides: TGTGCCAGCAGTTATCCAGGGACTTCGTACGAGCAGTACTTC. It encodes CASSYPGTSYEQYF.

The V call is TRBV19, the J call TRBJ1-5, with a tentative D call TRBD1 (5 bases). Trimming shortened V by 10 bases and J by 6 bases, and 7 bases separated the two germline ends. Germline values: CDR1 LNHDA, CDR2 SQIVND (reference sequence). This CDR3 has 10 residues. The CDR3 protein is CATGGQPQHF. In DNA, the CDR3 is TGTGCCACGGGGGGTCAGCCCCAGCATTTT.

This clonotype occurred many times. The rearrangement links TRBV3-1 to TRBJ1-1, with D tentatively TRBD1 (5 bases). Trimming stripped 3 bases from V and 5 bases from J, with 16 bases between. Germline assignment: CDR1 LGHDT and CDR2 YNNKEL (reference sequence). CDR3 length: 15 residues. The DNA of the CDR3 is TGTGCCAGCAGCCAGGGGGGATGGGGGATGACTGAAGCTTTCTTT. Its translation: CASSQGGWGMTEAFF.

CDR3 protein: CASSLAFFRDSGELFF. DNA of the CDR3: TGTGCCAGCAGCTTAGCGTTTTTCCGGGATTCCGGGGAGCTGTTTTTT. The rearrangement links TRBV7-2 to TRBJ2-2, with D maybe TRBD2 (5 bases). The CDR3 is 16 residues long. The ends were cut back, 0 bases at V and 6 bases at J, with 14 bases in the middle. Germline V lookup: CDR1 SGHTA, CDR2 FQGNSA.

In DNA form, the CDR3 reads TGCAGTGCCACGCCCGGGACAGGGGGCGGAAATTCAGCTGAAGCTTTCTTT. This gives the protein CSATPGTGGGNSAEAFF. V usage is TRBV20-1 and J usage is TRBJ1-1; 12 bases are a match to TRBD1. In germline, CDR1 is DFQATT, CDR2 SNEGSKA (reference sequence). V lost 6 bases to trimming and J lost 6 bases; unmatched junction nucleotides: 17. The CDR3 consists of 17 residues.

The V and J genes are TRBV7-9 and TRBJ2-7; the D gene is possibly TRBD1 (6 bases). The CDR3 is made up of 13 amino acids. The V gene's germline CDR1 is SEHNR and CDR2 FQNEAQ (reference sequence). Trimming stripped 5 bases from V and 6 bases from J, with 14 bases between. CDR3 loop: CASSPDRLSEQYF. In nucleotides, the CDR3 is TGTGCCAGCAGCCCAGACAGGCTGAGCGAGCAGTACTTC. Full variable domain (rest looked up from reference TRBV7-9 and TRBJ2-7): DTGVSQNPRHKITKRGQNVTFRCDPISEHNRLYWYRQTLGQGPEFLTYFQNEAQLEKSRLLSDRFSAERPKGSFSTLEIQRTEQGDSAMYLCASSPDRLSEQYFGPGTRLTVT.

The sample holds many counts of this clonotype. This chain links TRBV9 with TRBJ2-5; 8 bases are shared with TRBD2. Germline trimming cut 3 bases from V and 1 base from J; bases unmatched to any gene: 5. Germline assignment: CDR1 SGDLS and CDR2 YYNGEE. CDR3 length equals 15 residues. The DNA of the CDR3 is TGTGCCAGCAGCGCCTTCAGCGGGGGCCAAGAGACCCAGTACTTC. It is translated as CASSAFSGGQETQYF.

The chain uses TRBV10-3 and TRBJ2-1; maybe TRBD2 (6 bases). V dropped 3 bases and J dropped 0 bases, with 12 bases sitting between them. The CDR3 length is 16 residues. Germline-derived CDR1 and CDR2 are ENHRY and SYGVKD. The CDR3 protein is CAISDPGLSSYNEQFF. CDR3 nucleotides: TGTGCCATCAGTGATCCCGGACTAAGCTCCTACAATGAGCAGTTCTTC.

The genes are TRBV4-1 and TRBJ2-7; TRBD2 matches at 7 bases. The CDR3 extends over 17 amino acids. V was pared by 5 bases and J by 3 bases, with 16 bases of the junction left unmatched. The germline V gene has CDR1 MGHRA and CDR2 YSYEKL. The CDR3: CASSRGLVGGTRYEQYF. DNA for the CDR3: TGCGCCAGCAGCAGAGGACTAGTGGGGGGGACCCGCTACGAGCAGTACTTC.

In this sample, this clonotype turned up many times. V is TRBV12-3 or TRBV12-4 and J is TRBJ1-2; TRBD1 matches 9 bases. The CDR3 totals 14 residues. With V trimmed by 4 bases and J by 8 bases, 8 bases remained unmatched. The DNA of the CDR3 is TGTGCCAGCAGTTCCTGGACAGGGGCTTCCGGCTACACCTTC. Translation: CASSSWTGASGYTF.

This clonotype showed up many times. The chain has TRBV6-2 or TRBV6-3 and TRBJ1-2; the D is unclear. CDR1 MNHEY and CDR2 SVGEGT come from the germline V gene. Trimming pared 0 bases from V and 4 bases from J, leaving 6 bases between. The CDR3 sequence is 13 residues long. DNA of the CDR3: TGTGCCAGCAGTTACTCGCAGCGCTATGGCTACACCTTC. Translation gives CASSYSQRYGYTF.

The chain links TRBV24-1 to TRBJ2-7; possibly TRBD2 for D (6 bases). The germline V gene has CDR1 KGHDR and CDR2 SFDVKD. Trimming cost V 3 bases and J 5 bases, with 13 bases left between them. The CDR3 loop spans 14 amino acids. CDR3 DNA: TGTGCCACCAGTGATCGTAGGACTACCAACGAGCAGTACTTC. This encodes CATSDRRTTNEQYF.

The rearrangement joins TRBV25-1 to TRBJ2-3; D unclear. Trimming took off 7 bases at V and 2 bases at J, with 10 bases between the two ends. CDR3 size: 13 residues. The V gene's germline CDR1 is MGHDK and CDR2 SYGVNS. CDR3 protein: CASNELTTDTQYF. The CDR3 nucleotides are TGTGCCAGCAATGAGCTAACCACAGATACGCAGTATTTT.

This chain joins TRBV5-8 and TRBJ2-7, with D possibly TRBD2 on 6 matching bases. Trimming shortened V by 4 bases and J by 4 bases, and 15 bases separated the two germline ends. The CDR3 has 14 amino acids. From germline, CDR1 is SGHTS and CDR2 YDEGEE. CDR3 protein: CASSLSPSEYEQYF. CDR3 DNA sequence: TGTGCCAGCAGCCTTAGCCCTAGCGAGTACGAGCAGTACTTC.

The genes are TRBV19 and TRBJ2-7, with 9 nucleotides matching TRBD2. The CDR3 extends over 14 amino acids. Germline V CDR1 and CDR2: LNHDA, SQIVND (reference sequence). The J segment lost 1 base and the V segment lost 7 bases, leaving 5 bases of the junction unmatched. In DNA, the CDR3 is TGTGCCAGTACCACTAGCGGGTGGTCCTACGAGCAGTACTTC. This codes for CASTTSGWSYEQYF.

This clonotype was observed many times. The V gene is TRBV2, the J gene TRBJ1-5, with 10 bases fitting TRBD1. Germline V lookup: CDR1 SNHLY, CDR2 FYNNEI. This CDR3 spans 15 amino acids. The J segment lost 2 bases and the V segment lost 4 bases, leaving 2 bases of the junction unmatched. The CDR3 region has the DNA TGTGCCAGCAGTGGGGGGACAGGGGGCAATCAGCCCCAGCATTTT. Translation: CASSGGTGGNQPQHF.

CDR3 coding DNA: TGCAGCGTCCTTTGGACTGCTCAAGAGACCCAGTACTTC. The encoded protein is CSVLWTAQETQYF. J is TRBJ2-5 and V is TRBV29-1, with a tentative D call TRBD2 (5 bases). Germline assignment: CDR1 SQVTM and CDR2 ANQGSEA. The CDR3 is 13 residues long. Trimming stripped 6 bases from V and 2 bases from J, with 13 bases between.

Of note for this clonotype: A clone one base away is much larger, so this may be a read error. The chain has TRBV12-3 or TRBV12-4 and TRBJ2-1; 7 positions match TRBD2. The ends lost 4 bases at V and 0 bases at J; junction bases unmatched: 12. CDR3 length: 18 residues. The CDR3 bases are TGTGCCAGCAGTTCCCAGACTAGCAGGCTGAGCTCCTACAATGAGCAGTTCTTC. Translated, it gives CASSSQTSRLSSYNEQFF.

The sample holds many counts of this clonotype. V is TRBV20-1 and J is TRBJ2-5, with D unresolved. Trimming left V 8 bases short and J 1 base short, with 8 bases between. The CDR3 contains 11 residues. The germline V gene encodes CDR1 DFQATT and CDR2 SNEGSKA (reference sequence). The CDR3 DNA is TGCAGTTCGGTGGCCCAAGAGACCCAGTACTTC. This translates into CSSVAQETQYF.

This clonotype was seen ten or more times. CDR3 in DNA: TGCGCCAGCAGCGCCCGGGACAGGGGACGCAATGAGCAGTTCTTC. Translating gives CASSARDRGRNEQFF. The chain has TRBV5-1 and TRBJ2-1; 10 nucleotides line up with TRBD1. V lost 4 bases to trimming and J lost 6 bases; unmatched junction nucleotides: 7. The germline gives CDR1 SGHRS, CDR2 YFSETQ. The CDR3 consists of 15 residues.